Listed here are 27 T cell receptor beta chains from one sample, sequenced in a study of beta chain features in type 1 diabetes. Every isolated RNA sample was fully reverse transcribed, so sequencing captured expressed TCRB transcripts. Measured with immunoSEQ multiplex PCR; TCRdb has only the in-frame clones, and not every one. The sample includes about 140,000 clones, around a tenth of them seen just once. Sequenced sample: central memory CD4+ T cells from blood. These TCRs come from a woman aged 35 to 49 in good health.

The chain combines TRBV12-5 with TRBJ2-6; D might be TRBD1 (5 bases). The CDR3 is made up of 13 amino acids. Germline CDR1 is LGHNT and CDR2 is FRNRAP. Trimming removed 6 bases from V and 6 bases from J, with 9 bases in between. The CDR3 here is CASGRGEANVLTF. CDR3 nucleotide sequence: TGTGCTAGTGGAAGGGGCGAGGCCAACGTCCTGACTTTC.

A few counts support this clone. This chain links TRBV7-9 with TRBJ1-5; no clear D. This CDR3 region has 16 residues. Germline CDR1 and CDR2: SEHNR and FQNEAQ (reference sequence). The V end lost 0 bases, the J end lost 4 bases, and 13 bases lay between the germline ends. CDR3: CASSLAGGRRNQPQHF. The CDR3 DNA is TGTGCCAGCAGCTTAGCCGGCGGTCGAAGGAATCAGCCCCAGCATTTT.

This clone came up a few times. The chain couples TRBV5-1 to TRBJ2-1; 8 nucleotides agree with TRBD2. Germline V CDR1 and CDR2: SGHRS, YFSETQ. The trim removed 4 bases at V and 4 bases at J, leaving 7 bases unmatched. The CDR3 is made up of 15 amino acids. The CDR3 DNA reads TGCGCCAGCAGCCGGGAGGGGGGCCCTTACAATGAGCAGTTCTTC. Translated, it gives CASSREGGPYNEQFF.

This clone was counted between two and nine times. The chain combines TRBV28 with TRBJ1-1; unclear D gene. The CDR3 is 16 residues long. Trimming took 8 bases from V and 1 from J, leaving 20 bases between them. CDR1 and CDR2 from the germline V gene are MDHEN and SYDVKM. The CDR3 coding sequence is TGTGCCAGCTGGGAGCGTGGTGACGAGGGGAACACTGAAGCTTTCTTT. Translation gives CASWERGDEGNTEAFF.

This clone appeared a few times. V is TRBV2 and J is TRBJ1-2; a possible D gene is TRBD1 (6 bases). This CDR3 spans 14 amino acids. CDR1 and CDR2 (germline): SNHLY, FYNNEI. Deletions cut 2 bases from V and 4 bases from J, with 11 bases between. The CDR3 loop reads CASSEPGTLYGYTF. The DNA for the CDR3 is TGTGCCAGCAGTGAACCGGGGACACTCTATGGCTACACCTTC.

The rearrangement uses TRBV5-8 and TRBJ2-5, with 9 bases identical to TRBD1. V lost 4 bases and J lost 4; bases outside the gene matches: 5. Germline V gene sequence: CDR1 SGHTS, CDR2 YDEGEE. The CDR3 has 14 amino acids. CDR3: CASSLGTGRETQYF. CDR3 bases: TGTGCCAGCAGCCTCGGGACAGGGAGAGAGACCCAGTACTTC.

A word on this clone: Other DNA sequences in this sample translate to the same CDR3. The chain has TRBV29-1 and TRBJ2-2; D is perhaps TRBD1 (6 bases). Trimming took 4 bases from V and 0 from J, leaving 9 bases between them. CDR3 length equals 14 residues. Germline V gene lookup returns CDR1 SQVTM and CDR2 ANQGSEA. CDR3 protein: CSVAGTTNTGELFF. CDR3 DNA: TGCAGCGTTGCCGGGACAACGAACACCGGGGAGCTGTTTTTT.

This clone was recorded a few times. The J gene is TRBJ2-2, the V gene TRBV14; unclear D gene. The CDR3 totals 15 residues. Germline V gene lookup returns CDR1 SGHDN and CDR2 FVKESK. With 2 bases removed from V and 6 bases from J, the gap between germline ends came to 13 bases. The CDR3: CASSQLVSVAGELFF. CDR3 DNA sequence: TGTGCCAGCAGCCAACTAGTATCGGTGGCCGGGGAGCTGTTTTTT.

This clone was counted only a few times. The gene calls are TRBV5-1 and TRBJ1-3; D is undetermined. Trimming removed 4 bases at V and 2 bases at J, with 16 bases between. The CDR3 has 16 residues. Germline values: CDR1 SGHRS, CDR2 YFSETQ. The CDR3 DNA reads as TGCGCCAGCAGCCAAGCGGAAATCTCCCCTGGAAACACCATATATTTT. Translation: CASSQAEISPGNTIYF.

The chain uses TRBV2 and TRBJ2-3, with TRBD2 identical over 7 bases. J was trimmed by 3 bases and V by 5 bases; bases with no gene match: 5. The CDR3 is 14 amino acids. Germline loops: CDR1 SNHLY, CDR2 FYNNEI. The CDR3: CASSRGVVTDTQYF. The CDR3 coding sequence is TGTGCCAGCAGTCGGGGGGTGGTGACAGATACGCAGTATTTT. Variable domain in full (rest from reference TRBV2 and TRBJ2-3): EPEVTQTPSHQVTQMGQEVILRCVPISNHLYFYWYRQILGQKVEFLVSFYNNEISEKSEIFDDQFSVERPDGSNFTLKIRSTKLEDSAMYFCASSRGVVTDTQYFGPGTRLTVL.

V is TRBV5-4 and J is TRBJ1-4; D ambiguous. The germline CDR1 and CDR2 sequences are SGHNT and YYREEE (reference sequence). This CDR3 is built from 16 residues. Trimming removed 7 bases at V and 0 bases at J, with 16 bases between. CDR3 sequence (DNA): TGTGCCAGCGGGCCCATCCCGACCGCAACTAATGAAAAACTGTTTTTT. It translates to CASGPIPTATNEKLFF.

This chain connects TRBV11-2 to TRBJ1-3; 9 nucleotides line up with TRBD1. The CDR3 has 15 residues. Germline V CDR1 and CDR2: SGHAT, FQNNGV. Trimming removed 5 bases from V and 4 bases from J; junction bases left unmatched: 6. CDR3 protein: CASSPGQGPGNTIYF. The CDR3 DNA sequence: TGTGCCAGCAGCCCGGGACAGGGACCGGGAAACACCATATATTTT.

This clone has just a few counts. The rearrangement links TRBV5-8 to TRBJ2-5; D is undetermined. Germline-derived CDR1 and CDR2 are SGHTS and YDEGEE. The V and J ends lost 0 bases and 5 bases respectively, with 8 bases between them. The CDR3 runs 13 residues. The CDR3 coding sequence is TGTGCCAGCAGCTTGGCACTAAGCGAGACCCAGTACTTC. Its translation: CASSLALSETQYF.

This clone was seen more than once but under ten times. This chain joins TRBV4-3 and TRBJ2-3; D might be TRBD2 (7 bases). This CDR3 comprises 15 residues. V dropped 1 base and J dropped 6 bases, with 14 bases sitting between them. From germline, CDR1 is LGHNA and CDR2 YSLEER. CDR3 sequence reads: CASSQGWGGRDTQYF. DNA for the CDR3: TGCGCCAGCAGCCAAGGGTGGGGGGGCCGCGATACGCAGTATTTT.

This chain joins TRBV7-9 and TRBJ2-7; D ambiguous. Germline CDR1 and CDR2: SEHNR and FQNEAQ (reference sequence). There are 13 residues in the CDR3. Trimming took off 7 bases at V and 3 bases at J, with 13 bases between the two ends. CDR3 in amino acids: CASTTELIYEQYF. The CDR3 DNA sequence: TGTGCCAGCACCACAGAGTTGATCTACGAGCAGTACTTC.

This clone showed up just once. The chain links TRBV4-3 to TRBJ1-1, with a tentative D call TRBD1 (5 bases). The CDR3 is made up of 14 amino acids. The ends were cut back, 2 bases at V and 3 bases at J, with 10 bases in the middle. The germline V gene has CDR1 LGHNA and CDR2 YSLEER. The CDR3 loop is CASSQYRRDTEAFF. CDR3 in DNA: TGCGCCAGCAGCCAATACAGGAGGGACACTGAAGCTTTCTTT.

The table lists this clone with a few counts. This chain links TRBV19 with TRBJ2-7; a possible D gene is TRBD1 (7 bases). V dropped 4 bases and J dropped 6 bases, with 16 bases sitting between them. From germline, CDR1 is LNHDA and CDR2 SQIVND (reference sequence). This CDR3 has 14 residues. The CDR3, as DNA: TGTGCCAGTAGTAGCGGGACAGCTATCAGCGAGCAGTACTTC. The encoded protein is CASSSGTAISEQYF.

V gene TRBV7-2 combines with J gene TRBJ2-5; TRBD2 matches at 15 bases. The ends lost 6 bases at V and 2 bases at J; junction bases unmatched: 4. This CDR3 is built from 16 residues. Germline values: CDR1 SGHTA, CDR2 FQGNSA. The CDR3 sequence: CASRPGLAGGQETQYF. The DNA of the CDR3 is TGTGCCAGCAGACCCGGACTAGCGGGGGGGCAAGAGACCCAGTACTTC. Based on the CDR3 plus reference TRBV7-2 and TRBJ2-5, the full variable domain is GAGVSQSPSNKVTEKGKDVELRCDPISGHTALYWYRQSLGQGLEFLIYFQGNSAPDKSGLPSDRFSAERTGGSVSTLTIQRTQQEDSAVYLCASRPGLAGGQETQYFGPGTRLLVL.

J is TRBJ1-3 and V is TRBV9; 9 nucleotides match TRBD1. J lost 2 bases, V lost 3 bases, and 0 bases had no gene match. Germline values: CDR1 SGDLS, CDR2 YYNGEE. The CDR3 is 14 residues long. The chain's CDR3 is CASSGQGAGNTIYF. CDR3 bases: TGTGCCAGCAGCGGACAGGGGGCTGGAAACACCATATATTTT.

This clone appeared a few times. The chain has TRBV18 and TRBJ2-7; TRBD1 is a possible D gene (6 bases). V was pared by 2 bases and J by 2 bases, with 10 bases between. Germline values: CDR1 KGHSH, CDR2 LQKENI. The CDR3 length is 14 residues. CDR3 in amino acids: CASSPRDTPYEQYF. CDR3 nucleotides: TGTGCCAGCTCACCAAGGGACACCCCCTACGAGCAGTACTTC.

This clone was observed a few times. The J gene is TRBJ2-3, the V gene TRBV19, with TRBD2 matching 14 bases. Germline CDR1 LNHDA, CDR2 SQIVND (reference sequence). The CDR3 runs to 15 residues. V gave up 6 bases and J gave up 5 bases; unmatched junction bases: 4. Here the CDR3 DNA reads TGTGCCAGTAGAGGACTAGCGGGGGGCCAAGATACGCAGTATTTT. This encodes CASRGLAGGQDTQYF.

This chain connects TRBV2 to TRBJ2-2; D may be TRBD1 (5 bases). This CDR3 region has 13 residues. Trimming took 9 bases from V and 7 from J, leaving 15 bases between them. Germline V gene data show CDR1 as SNHLY and CDR2 as FYNNEI. The CDR3 coding sequence is TGTGCCAGTCAAAGGGGTGCCGGCGGGGAGCTGTTTTTT. Protein sequence: CASQRGAGGELFF.

Concerning this clone itself: A much larger clone lies a single base off, so this may be a read error. Other DNA variants within this sample encode the same CDR3. This chain connects TRBV18 to TRBJ1-3, with 12 nucleotides matching TRBD1. The CDR3 spans 15 residues. The V gene's germline CDR1 is KGHSH and CDR2 LQKENI. V trimming: 0 bases; J trimming: 6 bases; junction bases outside the gene matches: 0. CDR3 in DNA: TGTGCCAGCTCACCACCGGGACAGGGGGCAAACACCATATATTTT. Translation gives CASSPPGQGANTIYF.

The chain employs TRBV27 and TRBJ2-1; 13 bases agree with TRBD2. From germline, CDR1 is MNHEY and CDR2 SMNVEV (reference sequence). The CDR3 totals 17 residues. The V and J ends lost 6 bases and 9 bases, in that order; junction bases with no gene match: 14. This CDR3 is CASRLTMTSGGRGEQFF. For the CDR3, the DNA is TGTGCCAGCAGGCTCACCATGACTAGCGGGGGGCGGGGTGAGCAGTTCTTC.

This clone occurred a few times. This chain joins TRBV15 and TRBJ1-2, with TRBD1 matching 8 bases. The germline V gene encodes CDR1 LNHNV and CDR2 YYDKDF (reference sequence). CDR3 length: 14 amino acids. V shed 7 bases, J shed 0 bases, and the junction held 4 bases outside the gene matches. The CDR3: CATTGQGANYGYTF. Written as DNA, the CDR3 is TGTGCCACCACCGGACAGGGAGCTAACTATGGCTACACCTTC.

This clone turned up a few times. The chain combines TRBV19 with TRBJ2-1; 8 bases fit TRBD2. The CDR3 has 14 residues. The junction had 1 base not matched to a gene; V was cut back by 4 bases and J by 2 bases. CDR1 is LNHDA and CDR2 is SQIVND in the germline V gene (reference sequence). CDR3 nucleotides: TGTGCCAGTAGTAAGCGGGGGACCTACAATGAGCAGTTCTTC. Residues: CASSKRGTYNEQFF.

This clone was counted a few times. V usage is TRBV18 and J usage is TRBJ1-1; 10 positions match TRBD1. V lost 3 bases to trimming and J lost 4 bases; unmatched junction nucleotides: 11. The CDR3 sequence is 17 residues long. Germline lookup yields CDR1 KGHSH and CDR2 LQKENI. The CDR3 DNA follows: TGTGCCAGCTCACCGCCGGGACAGGGGACAGGGATCACTGAAGCTTTCTTT. Amino acid sequence: CASSPPGQGTGITEAFF.